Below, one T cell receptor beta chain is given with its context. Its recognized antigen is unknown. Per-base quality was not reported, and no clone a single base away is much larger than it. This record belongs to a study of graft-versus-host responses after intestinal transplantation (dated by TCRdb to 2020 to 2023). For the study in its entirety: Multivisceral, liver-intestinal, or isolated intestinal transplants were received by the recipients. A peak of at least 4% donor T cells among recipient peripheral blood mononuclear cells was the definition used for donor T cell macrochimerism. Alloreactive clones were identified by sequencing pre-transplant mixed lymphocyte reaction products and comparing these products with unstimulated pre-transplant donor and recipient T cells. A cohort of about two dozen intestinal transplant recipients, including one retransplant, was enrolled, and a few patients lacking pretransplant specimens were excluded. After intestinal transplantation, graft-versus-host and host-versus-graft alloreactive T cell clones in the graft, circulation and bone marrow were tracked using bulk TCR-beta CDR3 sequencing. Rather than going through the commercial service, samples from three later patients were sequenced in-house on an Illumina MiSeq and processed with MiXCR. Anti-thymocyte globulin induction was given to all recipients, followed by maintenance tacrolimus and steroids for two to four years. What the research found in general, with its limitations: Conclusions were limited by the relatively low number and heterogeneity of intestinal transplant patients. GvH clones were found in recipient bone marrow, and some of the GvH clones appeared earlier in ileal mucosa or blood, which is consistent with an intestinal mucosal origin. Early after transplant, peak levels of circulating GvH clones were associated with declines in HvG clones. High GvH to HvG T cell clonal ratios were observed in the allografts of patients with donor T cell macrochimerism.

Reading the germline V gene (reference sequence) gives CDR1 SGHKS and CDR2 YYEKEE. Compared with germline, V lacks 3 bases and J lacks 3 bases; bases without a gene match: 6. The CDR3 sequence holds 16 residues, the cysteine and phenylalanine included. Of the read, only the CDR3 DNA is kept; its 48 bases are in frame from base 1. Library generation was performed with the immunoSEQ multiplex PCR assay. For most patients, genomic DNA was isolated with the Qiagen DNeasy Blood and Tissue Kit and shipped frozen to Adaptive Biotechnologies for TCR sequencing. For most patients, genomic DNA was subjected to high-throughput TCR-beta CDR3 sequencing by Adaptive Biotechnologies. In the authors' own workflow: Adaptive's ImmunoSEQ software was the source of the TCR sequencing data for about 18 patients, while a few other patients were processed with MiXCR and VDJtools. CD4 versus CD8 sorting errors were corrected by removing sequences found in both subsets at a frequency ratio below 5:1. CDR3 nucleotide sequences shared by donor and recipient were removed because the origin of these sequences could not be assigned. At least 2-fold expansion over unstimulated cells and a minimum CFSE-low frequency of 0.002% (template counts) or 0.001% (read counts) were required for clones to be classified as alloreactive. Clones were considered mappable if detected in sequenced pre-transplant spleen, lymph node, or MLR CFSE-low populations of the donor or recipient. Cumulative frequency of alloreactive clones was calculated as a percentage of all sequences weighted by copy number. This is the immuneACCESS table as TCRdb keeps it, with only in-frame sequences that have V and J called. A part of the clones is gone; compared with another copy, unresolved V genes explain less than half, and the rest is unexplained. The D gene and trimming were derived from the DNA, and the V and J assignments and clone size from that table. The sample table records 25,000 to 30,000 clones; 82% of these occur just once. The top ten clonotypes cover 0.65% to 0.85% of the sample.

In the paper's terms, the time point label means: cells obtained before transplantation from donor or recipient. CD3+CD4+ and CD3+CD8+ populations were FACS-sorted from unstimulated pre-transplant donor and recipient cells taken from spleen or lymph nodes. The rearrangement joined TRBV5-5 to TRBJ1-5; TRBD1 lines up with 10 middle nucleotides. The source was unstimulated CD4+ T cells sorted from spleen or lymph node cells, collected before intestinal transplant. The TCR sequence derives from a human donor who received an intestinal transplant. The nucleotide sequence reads TGTGCCAGCAGCTCAGGACAGGGGGTTCCCAATCAGCCCCAGCATTTT. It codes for CASSSGQGVPNQPQHF.